This passage covers 2 T cell receptor beta chains from one sample sequenced in a study of CD8 T cells in Susac syndrome. RNA totalling about 0.45 to 1 ug underwent reverse transcription with random hexamers. TCRdb re-called the immunoSEQ multiplex PCR reads with MiXCR, one entry per CDR3 protein. The sample comprises some 190,000 distinct CDR3 sequences, about 95% of which are singletons, and approximately 0.098% rests with the top ten. The sequenced sample consisted of CD4+ T cells from PBMCs. The receptors shown here come from a human donor in good health.

The rearrangement joins TRBV27 to TRBJ2-5; TRBD1 matches 7 bases. CDR1 is MNHEY and CDR2 is SMNVEV in the germline V gene (reference sequence). Trimming removed 6 bases from V and 1 base from J; junction bases left unmatched: 2. This CDR3 contains 13 residues. Here the CDR3 reads CASRGTVQETQYF. Here the CDR3 DNA reads TGTGCCAGCAGAGGGACAGTCCAAGAGACCCAGTACTTC.

V usage is TRBV29-1 and J usage is TRBJ1-1; perhaps TRBD1 as D (5 bases). This CDR3 comprises 12 residues. V was shortened by 7 bases and J by 0 bases, with 9 bases between the two germline ends. The germline V gene encodes CDR1 SQVTM and CDR2 ANQGSEA. The CDR3 region has the DNA TGCAGCGGCGGGACGGTGAACACTGAAGCTTTCTTT. Translating gives CSGGTVNTEAFF.